What follows are 22 T cell receptor beta chains derived from one specimen sequenced in a study of blood T cell repertoires in COVID-19. The protocol was immunoSEQ multiplex PCR, while the TCRdb copy is restricted to in-frame clones and leaves out a portion. The table records some 200,000 clones, around 80% of them present only once. What was sequenced was peripheral blood. All receptors derive from a woman between 40 and 50 years old with acute or convalescent COVID-19.

V and J are TRBV27 and TRBJ1-3; TRBD1 matches at 7 bases. The CDR3 contains 15 residues. With 6 bases clipped from V and 0 bases from J, the junction kept 5 bases outside the gene matches. CDR1 MNHEY and CDR2 SMNVEV come from the germline V gene (reference sequence). CDR3 DNA: TGTGCCAGCAGCCCGGGACAGCTCTCTGGAAACACCATATATTTT. Translation gives CASSPGQLSGNTIYF.

The genes are TRBV19 and TRBJ2-3, with 14 bases matching TRBD2. Per germline, CDR1 LNHDA and CDR2 SQIVND (reference sequence). The CDR3 extends over 14 amino acids. With 9 bases clipped from V and 8 bases from J, the junction kept 7 bases outside the gene matches. CDR3 coding DNA: TGTGCCAGCGAGACTAGCGGGGGGGCCGGTACGCAGTATTTT. Amino acid sequence: CASETSGGAGTQYF.

This rearrangement joins TRBV30 to TRBJ2-1; 9 positions match TRBD1. Germline lookup yields CDR1 GTSNPN and CDR2 SVGIG (reference sequence). V was pared by 4 bases and J by 8 bases, with 9 bases of the junction left unmatched. The CDR3 is 14 residues long. CDR3 DNA sequence: TGTGCCTGGAAGACCGGGACAGGGATCGATGAGCAGTTCTTC. It is translated as CAWKTGTGIDEQFF.

The V call is TRBV7-8, the J call TRBJ1-5; TRBD1 matches 9 bases. The ends lost 0 bases at V and 2 bases at J; junction bases unmatched: 2. The CDR3 spans 16 residues. Germline values: CDR1 SGHVS, CDR2 FQNEAQ. The CDR3 reads CASSLAGQGGNQPQHF. DNA of the CDR3: TGTGCCAGCAGCTTAGCGGGACAGGGAGGCAATCAGCCCCAGCATTTT.

CDR3 coding DNA: TGTGCCAGCAGGGCACTCGCGGGGAACACCGGGGAGCTGTTTTTT. Its translation: CASRALAGNTGELFF. This chain joins TRBV6-4 and TRBJ2-2; TRBD2 might be the D (5 bases). Germline CDR1 MRHNA, CDR2 SNTAGT. The germline V and J ends were trimmed by 6 bases and 1 base, with 12 bases remaining between them. The CDR3 loop spans 15 amino acids.

A note on this clone: Other nucleotide sequences in the sample specify the same CDR3. The chain recombines TRBV5-1 with TRBJ2-5; D gene uncertain. This CDR3 has 11 residues. Germline V gene lookup returns CDR1 SGHRS and CDR2 YFSETQ. Trimming left V 4 bases short and J 3 bases short, with 4 bases between. The CDR3 DNA is TGCGCCAGCAGCCCTGAAGAGACCCAGTACTTC. Its translation: CASSPEETQYF.

This clone appeared once. This chain links TRBV30 with TRBJ2-1; 7 nucleotides line up with TRBD1. The CDR3 length is 14 residues. The J segment lost 4 bases and the V segment lost 2 bases, leaving 5 bases of the junction unmatched. CDR1 is GTSNPN and CDR2 is SVGIG in the germline V gene (reference sequence). CDR3 sequence (DNA): TGTGCCTGGAGTTACCGGGACAGATACAATGAGCAGTTCTTC. This gives the protein CAWSYRDRYNEQFF.

The genes are TRBV6-2 or TRBV6-3 and TRBJ2-3, with TRBD1 matching 10 bases. Germline V lookup: CDR1 MNHEY, CDR2 SVGEGT. The CDR3 consists of 14 residues. The V gene end was trimmed by 5 bases and the J gene end by 4 bases; junction bases not matched to a gene: 3. Here the CDR3 reads CASSKTGGSDTQYF. CDR3 sequence (DNA): TGTGCCAGCAGTAAGACAGGGGGCTCAGATACGCAGTATTTT.

This chain joins TRBV19 and TRBJ1-2, with a tentative D call TRBD1 (5 bases). CDR3 length: 15 residues. Trimming stripped 3 bases from V and 4 bases from J, with 15 bases between. Germline-derived CDR1 and CDR2 are LNHDA and SQIVND (reference sequence). Here the CDR3 DNA reads TGTGCCAGTAGTATTGATTCAGGGTCTGGCTATGGCTACACCTTC. Encoded protein: CASSIDSGSGYGYTF.

The genes are TRBV7-6 and TRBJ2-2, with D perhaps TRBD1 (6 bases). CDR3 size: 18 residues. Germline V gene lookup returns CDR1 SGHVS and CDR2 FNYEAQ. V lost 2 bases and J lost 2, with 18 bases in between. CDR3 sequence (DNA): TGTGCCAGCAGCTTAACTCGGTCTGGGGACACCAACACCGGGGAGCTGTTTTTT. This encodes CASSLTRSGDTNTGELFF.

Notes on this clone: Other DNA sequences of this sample code for an identical CDR3. The V gene is TRBV28, the J gene TRBJ2-7; D is ambiguous. V shed 4 bases and J shed 1 base, with 11 bases lying between them. The CDR3 consists of 14 residues. The germline V gene has CDR1 MDHEN and CDR2 SYDVKM. CDR3 nucleotide sequence: TGTGCCAGCAGTTCCCTGACAAGTTCCTACGAGCAGTACTTC. Translated, it gives CASSSLTSSYEQYF.

The V call is TRBV30, the J call TRBJ1-1; D may be TRBD1 (5 bases). This CDR3 comprises 13 residues. Germline V gives CDR1 GTSNPN, CDR2 SVGIG (reference sequence). V was trimmed by 3 bases and J by 4 bases, leaving 12 bases between them. The CDR3 sequence is CAWRPTGLTEAFF. In DNA form, the CDR3 reads TGTGCCTGGAGGCCCACGGGACTCACTGAAGCTTTCTTT.

This clone has a handful of counts. V gene TRBV4-2 combines with J gene TRBJ2-3, with TRBD1 identical over 9 bases. There are 16 residues in the CDR3. CDR1 is LGHNA, CDR2 YNFKEQ, per germline. J was trimmed by 3 bases and V by 2 bases; bases with no gene match: 6. The CDR3 region is CASSQLGQGLTDTQYF. The CDR3 nucleotides read TGTGCCAGCAGCCAACTAGGACAGGGGCTTACAGATACGCAGTATTTT.

This rearrangement joins TRBV11-2 to TRBJ2-1, with 9 nucleotides matching TRBD2. This CDR3 has 13 residues. The trim removed 3 bases at V and 6 bases at J, leaving 0 bases unmatched. Germline CDR1 is SGHAT and CDR2 is FQNNGV. CDR3 DNA sequence: TGTGCCAGCAGCTTGGGACTAGCCAATGAGCAGTTCTTC. It is translated as CASSLGLANEQFF.

This clone was detected a few times. The V call is TRBV2, the J call TRBJ2-1, with 7 bases identical to TRBD1. V shed 0 bases, J shed 8 bases, and the junction held 7 bases outside the gene matches. Germline V gene data show CDR1 as SNHLY and CDR2 as FYNNEI. The CDR3 is made up of 15 amino acids. CDR3 in amino acids: CASSEAWTGFDEQFF. CDR3 DNA: TGTGCCAGCAGTGAAGCGTGGACAGGCTTCGATGAGCAGTTCTTC.

The gene calls are TRBV11-2 and TRBJ1-2; D uncertain. This CDR3 spans 12 amino acids. Looked up from germline, CDR1 is SGHAT and CDR2 is FQNNGV. The V and J ends lost 2 bases and 2 bases respectively, with 3 bases between them. The CDR3 here is CASSLTNYGYTF. The DNA for the CDR3 is TGTGCCAGCAGCTTAACAAACTATGGCTACACCTTC.

The V call is TRBV23-1, the J call TRBJ2-7; perhaps TRBD1 as D (6 bases). TRBV23-1 is sorted into the ORF group, with uncertain function. This CDR3 comprises 14 residues. The V end was cut by 3 bases, the J end by 2 bases, with 11 bases between. CDR3 DNA: TGCGCCAGCAGTCAGAGGGACAACACCTACGAGCAGTACTTC. Amino acids: CASSQRDNTYEQYF.

The chain links TRBV24-1 to TRBJ2-1, with 12 bases matching TRBD1. The CDR3 length is 16 residues. Germline lookup yields CDR1 KGHDR and CDR2 SFDVKD. The V and J ends lost 4 bases and 7 bases, in that order; junction bases with no gene match: 7. The CDR3 coding sequence is TGTGCCACCAGTGACCCCGGGACAGGGGGCTGGAATGAGCAGTTCTTC. Its protein product is CATSDPGTGGWNEQFF.

The chain recombines TRBV19 with TRBJ1-1; D might be TRBD1 (6 bases). CDR1 and CDR2 from the germline V gene are LNHDA and SQIVND (reference sequence). V lost 5 bases and J lost 3, with 19 bases in between. The length of the CDR3 is 16 residues. CDR3 nucleotides: TGTGCCAGTAGTCCCCGGGGACGGTGGGGGCACACTGAAGCTTTCTTT. It yields the protein CASSPRGRWGHTEAFF.

The rearrangement uses TRBV9 and TRBJ1-4; 8 nucleotides line up with TRBD1. V trimming: 4 bases; J trimming: 4 bases; junction bases outside the gene matches: 6. CDR1 and CDR2 from the germline V gene are SGDLS and YYNGEE. This CDR3 has 15 residues. The DNA for the CDR3 is TGTGCCAGCAGCCCTCAGGGGGCTGATAATGAAAAACTGTTTTTT. It specifies CASSPQGADNEKLFF.

This rearrangement joins TRBV10-1 to TRBJ2-3; tentatively, D is TRBD2 (6 bases). V dropped 0 bases and J dropped 1 base, with 11 bases sitting between them. The length of the CDR3 is 16 residues. Germline CDR1 reads WNHNN; CDR2 reads SYGVQD (reference sequence). Written as DNA, the CDR3 is TGCGCCAGCAGTGAGTCGCGGGGTAGCGGCACAGATACGCAGTATTTT. Its translation: CASSESRGSGTDTQYF.

The rearrangement links TRBV5-1 to TRBJ1-5; the match to TRBD1 covers 9 bases. This CDR3 comprises 22 residues. V gave up 0 bases and J gave up 5 bases; unmatched junction bases: 24. In germline, CDR1 is SGHRS, CDR2 YFSETQ. The CDR3 protein is CASSLVSLNGDREASGDQPQHF. CDR3 nucleotide sequence: TGCGCCAGCAGCTTGGTGTCATTGAATGGGGACAGGGAAGCATCTGGTGATCAGCCCCAGCATTTT.